This TCR beta chain is from a study of T cell changes during pregnancy in multiple sclerosis. Produced via immunoSEQ multiplex PCR; TCRdb's table is partial and in-frame only. Found here are around 44,000 clones, about nine tenths of them singletons; the top ten hold more than 8%. Germline loops: CDR1 SGHKS, CDR2 YYEKEE (reference sequence). The CDR3 is 17 residues long. Trimming cost V 6 bases and J 1 base, with 22 bases left between them. The gene calls are TRBV5-5 and TRBJ2-5; no firm D call. The receptor comes from a female donor with multiple sclerosis, enrolled in a pregnancy study. Material: CD8+ T cells from peripheral blood mononuclear cells, obtained in the first trimester of pregnancy. Here the CDR3 reads CASTPPWFGLAQETQYF. The CDR3 DNA follows: TGTGCCAGCACCCCCCCATGGTTCGGGTTGGCCCAAGAGACCCAGTACTTC.